These 2 T cell receptor beta chains share one sample of origin, sequenced in a study of T cell responses to AZD1222 COVID-19 vaccine. Measured with immunoSEQ multiplex PCR; TCRdb has only the in-frame clones, and not every one. The sample records around 110,000 clones, about 92% being singletons. This specimen was peripheral blood, taken 28 days after the second AZD1222 dose. The receptors come from an adult who received the AZD1222 COVID-19 vaccine.

The chain links TRBV7-6 to TRBJ2-1; TRBD2 matches 10 bases. After removal of 5 bases from V and 1 base from J, the junction contained 5 bases not matched to a gene. Germline V lookup: CDR1 SGHVS, CDR2 FNYEAQ. This CDR3 has 16 residues. This CDR3 is CASSISSGSSYNEQFF. CDR3 bases: TGTGCCAGCAGCATTTCTAGCGGGAGTTCCTACAATGAGCAGTTCTTC.

The gene calls are TRBV7-3 and TRBJ2-3; D remains ambiguous. The germline gives CDR1 SGHTA, CDR2 FQGTGA. The CDR3 has 14 residues. Trimming cost V 4 bases and J 1 base, with 9 bases left between them. The CDR3 reads CASSSRGGTDTQYF. CDR3 bases: TGTGCCAGCAGCTCCCGCGGCGGCACAGATACGCAGTATTTT.